These 20 T cell receptor beta chains were sequenced from one sample in a study of Graves' ophthalmopathy and Graves' hyperthyroidism. Amplification of the TCR beta CDR3 regions used RNA transcripts (as template). A first-round RT-PCR used HTBI primers, followed by a second-round multiplex PCR. TCRdb reanalysed the multiplex PCR reads using MiXCR and keeps one entry per CDR3 protein. The sample contains approximately 380,000 distinct CDR3 sequences, roughly 21% of which appear only once. The sample was peripheral blood. These receptors all come from a woman under 30 with stable Graves' hyperthyroidism.

This sequence joins TRBV19 and TRBJ1-5; maybe TRBD1 (6 bases). Per the germline V gene, CDR1 is LNHDA and CDR2 is SQIVND (reference sequence). Trimming took off 10 bases at V and 4 bases at J, with 17 bases between the two ends. This CDR3 comprises 14 residues. CDR3 in DNA: TGTGCCACCTCTGCGGGGGCATTTAATCAGCCCCAGCATTTT. It translates to CATSAGAFNQPQHF.

This clonotype appeared many times. The V gene is TRBV10-3, the J gene TRBJ1-2; maybe TRBD1 (6 bases). Germline CDR1 reads ENHRY; CDR2 reads SYGVKD. This CDR3 has 13 residues. V gave up 8 bases and J gave up 3 bases, with 13 bases separating them. The CDR3 is CAIQGFTDYGYTF. CDR3 DNA sequence: TGTGCCATCCAGGGGTTTACTGACTATGGCTACACCTTC.

The sample holds many counts of this clonotype. V gene TRBV27 combines with J gene TRBJ2-5; 7 positions match TRBD1. Germline CDR1 MNHEY, CDR2 SMNVEV (reference sequence). V trimming: 3 bases; J trimming: 4 bases; junction bases outside the gene matches: 2. The CDR3 totals 13 residues. The CDR3 spells CASSFRGRETQYF. CDR3 nucleotide sequence: TGTGCCAGCAGTTTCAGGGGGAGAGAGACCCAGTACTTC.

V is TRBV7-2 and J is TRBJ2-7; 8 positions match TRBD1. Germline CDR1 and CDR2: SGHTA and FQGNSA. V gave up 6 bases and J gave up 4 bases; unmatched junction bases: 11. The length of the CDR3 is 15 residues. CDR3 nucleotide sequence: TGTGCCAGCAGTCCACCGGGACAGGCAATATACGAGCAGTACTTC. Translating gives CASSPPGQAIYEQYF.

At least ten counts were recorded for this clonotype. This chain links TRBV28 with TRBJ2-7, with D hard to call. Germline CDR1 is MDHEN and CDR2 is SYDVKM. The CDR3 runs 13 residues. Trimming removed 10 bases at V and 2 bases at J, with 15 bases between. CDR3 protein: CATGPTNTYEQYF. CDR3 in DNA: TGTGCCACCGGTCCTACTAACACCTACGAGCAGTACTTC.

This clonotype was seen at least ten times. The V gene is TRBV15, the J gene TRBJ2-7, with D possibly being TRBD1 (5 bases). Trimming took 8 bases from V and 1 from J, leaving 9 bases between them. This CDR3 region has 12 residues. Germline V gives CDR1 LNHNV, CDR2 YYDKDF (reference sequence). CDR3: CATSRTSYEQYF. The CDR3 DNA sequence: TGTGCCACCTCCAGGACATCCTACGAGCAGTACTTC.

Regarding this clonotype: Relative to the germline gene, one junction end is altered; a read error may explain this. The chain couples TRBV20-1 to TRBJ2-7, with D perhaps TRBD1 (6 bases). CDR1 is DFQATT, CDR2 SNEGSKA, per germline (reference sequence). CDR3 length: 13 residues. The CDR3 bases are TGCAGTACTAGTATCCCGACAGGTAGCGAGCAGTACTTC. Protein product: CSTSIPTGSEQYF.

This clonotype came up many times. The V gene is TRBV20-1, the J gene TRBJ2-7; a possible D gene is TRBD1 (5 bases). Germline CDR1 reads DFQATT; CDR2 reads SNEGSKA (reference sequence). The CDR3 is 16 amino acids. V was pared by 3 bases and J by 3 bases, with 21 bases between. The CDR3 DNA reads as TGCAGTGCTAGTTTTCAGGGTCAGGATAACTTCTACGAGCAGTACTTC. Translating gives CSASFQGQDNFYEQYF.

Worth noting for this clonotype: This could be a read error, since a much larger clone is one nucleotide away. The rearrangement uses TRBV19 and TRBJ1-1; 9 bases fit TRBD1. The CDR3 spans 16 residues. Germline CDR1 LNHDA, CDR2 SQIVND (reference sequence). This CDR3 is CASSKGQGAANTEACF. CDR3 DNA: TGTGCCAGTAGTAAGGGACAGGGTGCGGCGAACACTGAAGCTTGCTTT.

This clonotype was counted ten times or more. The J gene is TRBJ2-7, the V gene TRBV20-1, with a weak D call TRBD1 (6 bases). CDR1 and CDR2 from the germline V gene are DFQATT and SNEGSKA (reference sequence). This CDR3 has 12 residues. Trimming pared 5 bases from V and 1 base from J, leaving 9 bases between. The CDR3 sequence: CSASDRSYEQYF. The CDR3 DNA sequence: TGCAGTGCTTCAGACAGGTCCTACGAGCAGTACTTC.

This clonotype came up many times. The genes are TRBV10-3 and TRBJ2-5, with TRBD2 matching 7 bases. Looked up from germline, CDR1 is ENHRY and CDR2 is SYGVKD. The CDR3 covers 18 residues. V lost 2 bases and J lost 2; bases outside the gene matches: 14. The CDR3 DNA is TGTGCCATCAGTGAGGCTTTACTAGCGAACCAACTACAAGAGACCCAGTACTTC. Its translation: CAISEALLANQLQETQYF.

This clonotype was counted many times. This sequence joins TRBV12-3 or TRBV12-4 and TRBJ2-5, with D possibly called TRBD1 or TRBD2 (6 bases each). The CDR3 contains 14 residues. V lost 2 bases, J lost 4 bases, and 11 bases lay in between. CDR3 coding DNA: TGTGCCAGCAGTTTATGGGGGGCTGGAGAGACCCAGTACTTC. Protein sequence: CASSLWGAGETQYF.

This clonotype has at least ten counts. The rearrangement joins TRBV6-1 to TRBJ2-6; D may be TRBD2 (5 bases). Germline CDR1 MNHNS, CDR2 SASEGT. CDR3 size: 15 residues. Trimming cost V 5 bases and J 0 bases, with 8 bases left between them. DNA for the CDR3: TGTGCCAGCAGTCTCCGGGACTCTGGGGCCAACGTCCTGACTTTC. This codes for CASSLRDSGANVLTF.

This clonotype came up many times. The chain links TRBV20-1 to TRBJ2-7; D remains unclear. Germline CDR1 DFQATT, CDR2 SNEGSKA (reference sequence). The V and J ends lost 4 bases and 2 bases respectively, with 15 bases between them. The CDR3 is made up of 14 amino acids. CDR3 coding DNA: TGCAGTGCTAATATAGGCACCCTGCCCTACGAGCAGTACTTC. It translates to CSANIGTLPYEQYF.

The gene calls are TRBV12-3 or TRBV12-4 and TRBJ2-2; D possibly corresponds to TRBD1 (6 bases). This CDR3 is 16 amino acids long. V shed 7 bases and J shed 7 bases, with 22 bases lying between them. The CDR3 here is CASNPRGGFGGGELFF. The CDR3 nucleotides are TGTGCCAGCAACCCGAGAGGGGGATTCGGTGGCGGGGAGCTGTTTTTT.

This clonotype was detected only a few times. The chain employs TRBV7-9 and TRBJ1-1, with a weak D call TRBD1 (5 bases). The CDR3 is 12 amino acids. In germline, CDR1 is SEHNR, CDR2 FQNEAQ (reference sequence). Trimming removed 4 bases at V and 6 bases at J, with 9 bases between. CDR3 sequence reads: CASSWDSSEAFF. The CDR3 DNA reads as TGTGCCAGCAGCTGGGACTCGTCTGAAGCTTTCTTT.

This rearrangement joins TRBV6-1 to TRBJ2-7; a possible D gene is TRBD1 (5 bases). The CDR3 is made up of 16 amino acids. Germline assignment: CDR1 MNHNS and CDR2 SASEGT. V dropped 2 bases and J dropped 0 bases, with 14 bases sitting between them. The CDR3 loop is CASSEWWGGTSYEQYF. The DNA of the CDR3 is TGTGCCAGCAGTGAATGGTGGGGCGGAACCTCCTACGAGCAGTACTTC.

This clonotype has ten or more counts. The chain has TRBV29-1 and TRBJ1-1, with no clear D. The ends were cut back, 8 bases at V and 2 bases at J, with 18 bases in the middle. The CDR3 loop spans 14 amino acids. The germline V gene has CDR1 SQVTM and CDR2 ANQGSEA. CDR3 residues: CSSYRGDSNTEAFF. As DNA, the CDR3 is TGCAGCTCCTACCGGGGAGATTCTAACACTGAAGCTTTCTTT.

This clonotype showed up many times. The chain employs TRBV6-2 or TRBV6-3 and TRBJ1-1; D is unclear. V lost 2 bases and J 3 bases, leaving 10 bases between the germline ends. This CDR3 comprises 14 residues. Germline V gene sequence: CDR1 MNHEY, CDR2 SVGEGT. The CDR3 is CASSYNGEDTEAFF. The DNA for the CDR3 is TGTGCCAGCAGTTACAACGGGGAGGACACTGAAGCTTTCTTT.

There are many counts of this clonotype. V gene TRBV12-3 or TRBV12-4 combines with J gene TRBJ1-2; D gene unclear. This CDR3 has 12 residues. Trimming stripped 6 bases from V and 3 bases from J, with 8 bases between. CDR3 amino acids: CASRPAYYGYTF. In nucleotides, the CDR3 is TGTGCCAGCAGGCCCGCTTACTATGGCTACACCTTC.